These 4 T cell receptor beta chains were sequenced from one sample in a study of cytomegalovirus exposure and HLA in healthy donors. The protocol was immunoSEQ multiplex PCR, while the TCRdb copy is restricted to in-frame clones and leaves out a portion. The sample records around 63,000 clones, roughly nine tenths being singletons. Material for sequencing was PBMCs. Source of these receptors: a young woman in good health and CMV-seronegative.

The chain has TRBV7-8 and TRBJ2-1; 11 bases match TRBD1. CDR3 length equals 14 residues. Per the germline V gene, CDR1 is SGHVS and CDR2 is FQNEAQ. V shed 6 bases and J 6 bases; nucleotides not matched to a gene: 4. The CDR3 bases are TGTGCCAGCAGAGACGGGACAGGGGGCAATGAGCAGTTCTTC. Its protein product is CASRDGTGGNEQFF.

This clone occurred a few times. V and J are TRBV18 and TRBJ1-2, with TRBD1 matching 7 bases. Germline CDR1 KGHSH, CDR2 LQKENI. V dropped 2 bases and J dropped 6; count of bases not matched to a gene: 9. The CDR3 has 15 amino acids. In DNA form, the CDR3 reads TGTGCCAGCTCACCAAGGGACAGTAGAAGCGATGGCTACACCTTC. Translating gives CASSPRDSRSDGYTF.

The chain is built from TRBV13 and TRBJ2-5, with a weak D call TRBD2 (7 bases). Trimming shortened V by 7 bases and J by 5 bases, and 20 bases separated the two germline ends. Germline values: CDR1 PRHDT, CDR2 FYEKMQ (reference sequence). This CDR3 has 15 amino acids. This chain's CDR3 is CASTLRRGGRETQYF. CDR3 DNA: TGTGCCAGCACCCTCCGTAGGGGGGGCAGGGAGACCCAGTACTTC.

This clone appeared a few times. V gene TRBV11-2 combines with J gene TRBJ2-7; D not resolved. This CDR3 comprises 14 residues. V gave up 2 bases and J gave up 0 bases, with 8 bases separating them. Germline CDR1 and CDR2: SGHAT and FQNNGV. This CDR3 reads CASSLSRSSYEQYF. The CDR3 DNA reads as TGTGCCAGCAGCTTATCACGGAGCTCCTACGAGCAGTACTTC.